This TCR beta chain was retrieved from a study of neoadjuvant nivolumab and ipilimumab in lung cancer. About the research overall: Patients got nivolumab 3 mg/kg on days 1, 15 and 29; combination added ipilimumab 1 mg/kg day 1.

General study results and limits: TCR clonality did not significantly correlate with pathologic tumor regression. Only two of four nivolumab-treated tumors gained richness and clonality by surgery. TCR sequencing covered a small number of samples.

The CDR3 is 13 amino acids. V lost 5 bases and J lost 4, with 11 bases in between. CDR1 is SGHTA, CDR2 FQGNSA, per germline. Turning to this clone: No antigen is known for it.

The assay was immunoSEQ multiplex PCR, and TCRdb's table has in-frame clones only and misses some. The data contain about 27,000 clones, 75% to 80% of them singletons. Source: tumor tissue, taken after neoadjuvant nivolumab, alone or with ipilimumab, at or shortly before surgery. This chain connects TRBV7-2 to TRBJ1-2; perhaps TRBD1 as D (5 bases). The TCR originated in an adult with non-small cell lung cancer. CDR3 sequence: CASSPSGGYGYTF. The CDR3 DNA is TGTGCCAGCAGCCCAAGTGGGGGCTATGGCTACACCTTC. The variable domain in full, with the rest retrieved from reference TRBV7-2 and TRBJ1-2, is GAGVSQSPSNKVTEKGKDVELRCDPISGHTALYWYRQSLGQGLEFLIYFQGNSAPDKSGLPSDRFSAERTGGSVSTLTIQRTQQEDSAVYLCASSPSGGYGYTFGSGTRLTVV.